This T cell receptor (beta chain) came from a study of blood T cell repertoires in COVID-19. Original data processing: Amplification with reference gene primers provided the estimates of nucleated cell counts. Measured with immunoSEQ multiplex PCR; TCRdb has only the in-frame clones, and not every one. The V and J calls and clone size come from that table; D and trimming were worked out from the DNA. The sample has about 170,000 clones, over 85% seen once. The CDR3 length is 14 residues. V lost 2 bases and J lost 1, with 8 bases in between. In germline, CDR1 is MNHNS, CDR2 SASEGT. The sequenced sample was peripheral blood. This receptor was obtained from a woman aged 50 to 60 with acute or convalescent COVID-19. The chain recombines TRBV6-1 with TRBJ1-1; D not resolved. The CDR3 is CASSESGPNTEAFF. As DNA, the CDR3 is TGTGCCAGCAGTGAATCCGGTCCGAACACTGAAGCTTTCTTT.